Listed here are 17 T cell receptor beta chains from one sample, sequenced in a study of cytomegalovirus exposure and HLA in healthy donors. Sequenced by immunoSEQ multiplex PCR; TCRdb stores in-frame clones only, minus some. The data contain about 73,000 clones, around 94% of them singletons. The specimen was PBMCs. Receptors were obtained from a woman between 18 and 29 years old in good health and CMV-seropositive.

The chain is built from TRBV18 and TRBJ1-5, with TRBD1 as a possible D gene (6 bases). In germline, CDR1 is KGHSH, CDR2 LQKENI. Between the trimmed V and J ends, which lost 5 bases and 2 bases, there was a span of 10 bases. The CDR3 loop spans 14 amino acids. The CDR3 DNA is TGTGCCAGCTCAGCAGGGGTAGGCAATCAGCCCCAGCATTTT. It codes for CASSAGVGNQPQHF.

This clone was detected once. The chain combines TRBV5-1 with TRBJ2-7; weak D call: TRBD1 (6 bases). Germline-derived CDR1 and CDR2 are SGHRS and YFSETQ. CDR3 size: 16 residues. V lost 3 bases and J 4 bases, leaving 20 bases between the germline ends. CDR3 region: CASSSQGIYNTYEQYF. The CDR3 DNA sequence: TGCGCCAGCAGCTCACAGGGAATTTACAATACGTACGAGCAGTACTTC.

This chain uses TRBV29-1 with TRBJ2-2, with 8 bases lining up with TRBD1. The CDR3 spans 12 residues. Unmatched junction bases numbered 1, after V lost 6 bases and J lost 4 bases. Germline CDR1 SQVTM, CDR2 ANQGSEA. CDR3 region: CSVGTGTGELFF. The CDR3 nucleotides are TGCAGCGTCGGGACAGGCACCGGGGAGCTGTTTTTT.

This clone came up once. The gene calls are TRBV4-2 and TRBJ2-3; 14 nucleotides match TRBD2. CDR1 is LGHNA and CDR2 is YNFKEQ in the germline V gene. J lost 7 bases, V lost 3 bases, and 12 bases had no gene match. The CDR3 is made up of 18 amino acids. The DNA of the CDR3 is TGTGCCAGCAGCCATGGACTAGCGGGAGGTGCCAATACTTATACGCAGTATTTT. It encodes CASSHGLAGGANTYTQYF.

This clone was counted once. The rearrangement uses TRBV7-9 and TRBJ2-3; TRBD2 might be the D (6 bases). V lost 5 bases and J lost 2, with 14 bases in between. The germline CDR1 and CDR2 sequences are SEHNR and FQNEAQ (reference sequence). CDR3 length: 15 residues. CDR3 region: CASSPPEGYTDTQYF. CDR3 nucleotide sequence: TGTGCCAGCAGCCCCCCGGAGGGGTACACAGATACGCAGTATTTT.

The V call is TRBV5-5, the J call TRBJ1-6, with a possible D match to TRBD1 (6 bases). Germline V lookup: CDR1 SGHKS, CDR2 YYEKEE (reference sequence). This CDR3 region has 17 residues. The germline V and J ends were trimmed by 3 bases and 0 bases, with 13 bases remaining between them. The CDR3 protein is CASSSTGMSSYNSPLHF. CDR3 bases: TGTGCCAGCAGCTCTACAGGGATGAGCTCCTATAATTCACCCCTCCACTTT.

This clone was seen once. This chain uses TRBV2 with TRBJ2-3; D is perhaps TRBD2 (6 bases). The germline V gene encodes CDR1 SNHLY and CDR2 FYNNEI. The CDR3 loop spans 14 amino acids. V lost 11 bases to trimming and J lost 2 bases, with 17 bases between them. CDR3 loop: CAENPGRYTDTQYF. The CDR3 DNA sequence: TGTGCCGAAAACCCCGGGAGATACACAGATACGCAGTATTTT.

About this clone itself: The same CDR3 arises from other DNA sequences in this sample as well. As DNA, the CDR3 is TGTGCCAGCAGCCTCGGGGACAGGGCTAACTATGGCTACACCTTC. It is translated as CASSLGDRANYGYTF. The chain recombines TRBV5-5 with TRBJ1-2, with 9 bases fitting TRBD1. CDR3 size: 15 residues. V trimming: 4 bases; J trimming: 0 bases; junction bases outside the gene matches: 4. Germline lookup yields CDR1 SGHKS and CDR2 YYEKEE (reference sequence).

Remarks on this clone: Its ends do not fully match the called genes, so a read error is possible. The genes are TRBV11-2 and TRBJ2-6; 7 bases are shared with TRBD1. Per the germline V gene, CDR1 is SGHAT and CDR2 is FQNNGV. The CDR3 has 19 residues. CDR3 protein: CASSLDQYRGLSGANVLTF. In nucleotides, the CDR3 is TGTGCCAGCAGCCTAGATCAGTACAGGGGCCTCTCTGGGGCCAACGTCCTGACTTTC.

This chain joins TRBV28 and TRBJ2-3, with TRBD2 matching 10 bases. Germline CDR1 reads MDHEN; CDR2 reads SYDVKM. The V and J ends lost 6 bases and 1 base, in that order; junction bases with no gene match: 1. The CDR3 loop spans 14 amino acids. In DNA, the CDR3 is TGTGCCAGCAGGCTAGCGGGAGGCACAGATACGCAGTATTTT. Its protein product is CASRLAGGTDTQYF.

This clone is a singleton in its sample. The CDR3 region has the DNA TGCGCCAGCAGCTCTGGAGGGAGTGAAAAACTGTTTTTT. Translated: CASSSGGSEKLFF. This chain connects TRBV5-1 to TRBJ1-4, with no clear D. The CDR3 loop spans 13 amino acids. Germline V lookup: CDR1 SGHRS, CDR2 YFSETQ. Trimming took 3 bases from V and 7 from J, leaving 10 bases between them.

The rearrangement joins TRBV7-2 to TRBJ2-5, with D uncertain. V was clipped by 5 bases and J by 1 base, with 14 bases between them. This CDR3 contains 15 residues. Germline loops: CDR1 SGHTA, CDR2 FQGNSA. The CDR3 DNA reads as TGTGCCAGCAGCATAAATACGTACAGCCAAGAGACCCAGTACTTC. This gives the protein CASSINTYSQETQYF.

This chain uses TRBV21-1 with TRBJ1-2. TRBV21-1 represents a pseudogene. The CDR3 loop spans 14 amino acids. CDR3 loop: CASTKSWGGYGYTF. Here the CDR3 DNA reads TGTGCCAGCACTAAAAGTTGGGGGGGCTATGGCTACACCTTC.

The chain employs TRBV4-2 and TRBJ2-3; maybe TRBD1 (5 bases). This CDR3 is built from 16 residues. The V end lost 4 bases, the J end lost 2 bases, and 16 bases lay between the germline ends. Germline V gene data show CDR1 as LGHNA and CDR2 as YNFKEQ. CDR3: CASSLGGGALTDTQYF. The CDR3 region has the DNA TGTGCCAGCAGCCTCGGTGGTGGGGCCCTCACAGATACGCAGTATTTT.

The rearrangement uses TRBV19 and TRBJ1-1; TRBD1 agrees at 7 bases. Trimming took 5 bases from V and 4 from J; bases not matched to a gene: 10. This CDR3 contains 15 residues. The germline CDR1 and CDR2 sequences are LNHDA and SQIVND (reference sequence). Here the CDR3 reads CASSSSQGFGTEAFF. The CDR3 DNA reads as TGTGCCAGTAGTTCGTCACAGGGGTTTGGCACTGAAGCTTTCTTT.

The chain employs TRBV2 and TRBJ2-7; 7 nucleotides line up with TRBD1. The CDR3 sequence is 14 residues long. Trimming removed 6 bases from V and 6 bases from J; junction bases left unmatched: 11. Germline V gene lookup returns CDR1 SNHLY and CDR2 FYNNEI. In DNA form, the CDR3 reads TGTGCCAGCAGCGTACAGGGGTTCTTTCGCGAGCAGTACTTC. It yields the protein CASSVQGFFREQYF.

In this sample, this clone turned up once. The CDR3 reads CASSPRQGARPEAFF. The CDR3 DNA follows: TGTGCCAGCAGTCCGCGACAGGGGGCGCGACCTGAAGCTTTCTTT. The rearrangement uses TRBV27 and TRBJ1-1, with 10 bases identical to TRBD1. V trimming: 5 bases; J trimming: 6 bases; junction bases outside the gene matches: 9. Looked up from germline, CDR1 is MNHEY and CDR2 is SMNVEV (reference sequence). This CDR3 spans 15 amino acids.